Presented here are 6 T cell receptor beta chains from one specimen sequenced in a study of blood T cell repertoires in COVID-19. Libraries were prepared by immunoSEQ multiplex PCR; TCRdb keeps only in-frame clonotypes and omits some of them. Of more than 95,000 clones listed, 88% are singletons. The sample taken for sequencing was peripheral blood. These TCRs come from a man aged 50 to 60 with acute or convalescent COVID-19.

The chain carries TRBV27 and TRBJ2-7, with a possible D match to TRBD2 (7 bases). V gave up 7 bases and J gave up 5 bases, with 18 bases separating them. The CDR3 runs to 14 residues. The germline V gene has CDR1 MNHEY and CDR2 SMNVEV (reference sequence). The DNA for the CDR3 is TGTGCCAGCACCAAGGGGGGGGGTCCCCACGAGCAGTACTTC. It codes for CASTKGGGPHEQYF.

In DNA, the CDR3 is TGCAGCGTCCGGACAGGGTCAAATTCACCCCTCCACTTT. Translation gives CSVRTGSNSPLHF. This rearrangement joins TRBV29-1 to TRBJ1-6; TRBD1 aligns across 8 bases. The V gene's germline CDR1 is SQVTM and CDR2 ANQGSEA. The CDR3 extends over 13 amino acids. With 6 bases clipped from V and 7 bases from J, the junction kept 5 bases outside the gene matches.

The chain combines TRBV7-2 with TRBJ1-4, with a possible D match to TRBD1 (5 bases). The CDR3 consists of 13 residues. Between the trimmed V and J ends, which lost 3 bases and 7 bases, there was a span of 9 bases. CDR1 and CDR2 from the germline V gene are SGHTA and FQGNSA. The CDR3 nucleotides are TGTGCCAGCAGCTTTACCGGGGGTGAAAAACTGTTTTTT. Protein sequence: CASSFTGGEKLFF.

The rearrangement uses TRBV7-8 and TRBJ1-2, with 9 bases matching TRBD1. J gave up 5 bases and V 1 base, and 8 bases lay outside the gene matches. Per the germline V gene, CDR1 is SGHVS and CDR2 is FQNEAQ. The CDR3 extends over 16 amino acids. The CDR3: CASSLDRRQGGYGYTF. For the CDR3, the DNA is TGTGCCAGCAGCTTAGATCGGCGACAGGGGGGTTATGGCTACACCTTC.

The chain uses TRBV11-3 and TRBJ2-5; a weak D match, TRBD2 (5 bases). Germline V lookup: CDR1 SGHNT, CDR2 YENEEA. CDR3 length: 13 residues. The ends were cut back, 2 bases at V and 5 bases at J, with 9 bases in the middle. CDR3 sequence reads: CASSLLSGETQYF. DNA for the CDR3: TGTGCCAGCAGCTTATTGTCGGGGGAGACCCAGTACTTC.

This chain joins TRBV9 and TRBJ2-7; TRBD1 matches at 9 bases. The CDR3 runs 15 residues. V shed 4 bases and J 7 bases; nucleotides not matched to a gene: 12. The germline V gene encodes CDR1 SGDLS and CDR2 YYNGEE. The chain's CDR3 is CASSLGDREVWEQYF. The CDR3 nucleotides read TGTGCCAGCAGCCTAGGGGACAGGGAGGTTTGGGAGCAGTACTTC. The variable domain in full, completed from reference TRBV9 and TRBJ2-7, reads DSGVTQTPKHLITATGQRVTLRCSPRSGDLSVYWYQQSLDQGLQFLIQYYNGEERAKGNILERFSAQQFPDLHSELNLSSLELGDSALYFCASSLGDREVWEQYFGPGTRLTVT.